This passage covers 12 T cell receptor beta chains from one sample sequenced in a study of post-analysis software for immune sequencing data (dated by TCRdb to 2014 to 2015). Libraries were made using PCR. The sample was run on an Illumina HiSeq 2500. To reduce PCR and sequencing biases, unique molecular identifiers were built into the TCR beta cDNA libraries. TCRdb cleaned the public reads at Q25 with fastp, built clones with MiXCR and kept in-frame beta chains. For every CDR3 protein sequence, its rows merge into one entry that carries the most common genes and DNA. For this sample there are about 680,000 distinct CDR3 sequences; approximately 59% appear just once. About 11% of the sample lies in the top ten. Findings and caveats that apply to the study as a whole: Patients showed significantly higher frequencies than controls for five TRBV segments, among them TRBV5-6, TRBV5-1 and TRBV20-1.

The antigens of these receptors remain unknown. The sample taken for sequencing was blood. The receptors were sampled from a girl aged 2-10 years with multiple sclerosis.

The rearrangement uses TRBV20-1 and TRBJ1-6; D gene ambiguous. With 3 bases removed from V and 0 bases from J, the gap between germline ends came to 9 bases. There are 15 residues in the CDR3. The germline gives CDR1 DFQATT, CDR2 SNEGSKA (reference sequence). The CDR3, as DNA: TGCAGTGCTAGGGACGGGAGCTCCTATAATTCACCCCTCCACTTT. It specifies CSARDGSSYNSPLHF.

This clonotype has a handful of counts. The chain uses TRBV7-9 and TRBJ2-1; D perhaps matches TRBD1 (5 bases). Germline CDR1 SEHNR, CDR2 FQNEAQ (reference sequence). The CDR3 is made up of 17 amino acids. V was trimmed by 1 base and J by 6 bases, leaving 19 bases between them. CDR3: CASSLGWGQGLSNEQFF. Here the CDR3 DNA reads TGTGCCAGCAGCTTAGGGTGGGGTCAGGGTCTAAGCAATGAGCAGTTCTTC. Together with reference TRBV7-9 and TRBJ2-1, the CDR3 gives the full variable domain: DTGVSQNPRHKITKRGQNVTFRCDPISEHNRLYWYRQTLGQGPEFLTYFQNEAQLEKSRLLSDRFSAERPKGSFSTLEIQRTEQGDSAMYLCASSLGWGQGLSNEQFFGPGTRLTVL.

The gene calls are TRBV28 and TRBJ1-5, with D tentatively TRBD1 (6 bases). Trimming stripped 8 bases from V and 0 bases from J, with 14 bases between. CDR3 length: 15 residues. Per the germline V gene, CDR1 is MDHEN and CDR2 is SYDVKM. For the CDR3, the DNA is TGTGCCAGCCTTCTGGGGGCCCTTAGCAATCAGCCCCAGCATTTT. Residues: CASLLGALSNQPQHF.

The J gene is TRBJ1-2, the V gene TRBV5-1; D possibly corresponds to TRBD1 (5 bases). V lost 0 bases and J 4 bases, leaving 13 bases between the germline ends. The germline CDR1 and CDR2 sequences are SGHRS and YFSETQ. The CDR3 is 15 residues long. Here the CDR3 DNA reads TGCGCCAGCAGCTTGGAGCGGGGGACGACCTATGGCTACACCTTC. Its translation: CASSLERGTTYGYTF.

This clonotype has just a few counts. One end of the junction fails to match germline, which may point to a read error. The genes are TRBV28 and TRBJ1-6; 10 bases are shared with TRBD1. CDR1 and CDR2 (germline): MDHEN, SYDVKM. The length of the CDR3 is 16 residues. CDR3 DNA: TGTGCCAGCAGATTCTTGGGACAGGGGCGGAGTTCACCCCCCCACTTT. It is translated as CASRFLGQGRSSPPHF.

This clonotype turned up a few times. The chain uses TRBV7-2 and TRBJ1-6; D remains ambiguous. This CDR3 is 14 amino acids long. From germline, CDR1 is SGHTA and CDR2 FQGNSA. V was trimmed by 3 bases and J by 7 bases, leaving 10 bases between them. This chain's CDR3 is CASSFREDNSPLHF. In DNA form, the CDR3 reads TGTGCCAGCAGCTTCAGAGAGGACAATTCACCCCTCCACTTT.

The CDR3 spells CASSPPGTSDHSYEQYF. As DNA, the CDR3 is TGTGCCAGCTCACCCCCGGGCACTAGCGATCACTCCTACGAGCAGTACTTC. V is TRBV18 and J is TRBJ2-7; TRBD2 matches 7 bases. CDR1 and CDR2 (germline): KGHSH, LQKENI. Germline trimming cut 3 bases from V and 0 bases from J; bases unmatched to any gene: 11. This CDR3 is 17 amino acids long.

Regarding this clonotype: One end of the junction fails to match germline, which may point to a read error. This chain connects TRBV12-3 or TRBV12-4 to TRBJ2-2; TRBD1 matches 10 bases. The CDR3 loop spans 15 amino acids. This chain's CDR3 is CSSTTTGGDTGELFF. CDR3 coding DNA: TGTTCCAGCACCACGACAGGGGGCGACACCGGGGAGCTGTTTTTT.

This sequence joins TRBV10-3 and TRBJ2-1; D unclear. V was clipped by 4 bases and J by 6 bases, with 7 bases between them. CDR1 is ENHRY, CDR2 SYGVKD, per germline. The CDR3 is made up of 12 amino acids. The CDR3 sequence: CAISADSNEQFF. CDR3 nucleotide sequence: TGTGCCATCAGTGCTGATAGCAATGAGCAGTTCTTC.

The CDR3 region is CSARRAGGFNEQFF. The CDR3 DNA is TGCAGTGCCAGACGAGCGGGAGGATTCAATGAGCAGTTCTTC. This chain uses TRBV20-1 with TRBJ2-1; the match to TRBD2 covers 9 bases. CDR1 is DFQATT and CDR2 is SNEGSKA in the germline V gene (reference sequence). V lost 6 bases and J lost 6; bases outside the gene matches: 9. This CDR3 comprises 14 residues.

This clonotype has more than one count but fewer than ten. This chain connects TRBV7-2 to TRBJ2-1; maybe TRBD1 (6 bases). Germline CDR1 and CDR2: SGHTA and FQGNSA. Trimming cost V 5 bases and J 8 bases, with 13 bases left between them. This CDR3 contains 13 residues. CDR3 bases: TGTGCCAGCAGCCCCACAGGGTTCCATGAGCAGTTCTTC. This encodes CASSPTGFHEQFF.

The chain recombines TRBV27 with TRBJ1-4, with D maybe TRBD1 (5 bases). Germline assignment: CDR1 MNHEY and CDR2 SMNVEV (reference sequence). This CDR3 spans 14 amino acids. V was trimmed by 6 bases and J by 6 bases, leaving 14 bases between them. The DNA for the CDR3 is TGTGCCAGCAGCACCGGGGCCTCCTATGAAAAACTGTTTTTT. Its protein product is CASSTGASYEKLFF.